The 28 T cell receptor beta chains below come from one sample, sequenced in a study of cytomegalovirus exposure and HLA in healthy donors. The protocol was immunoSEQ multiplex PCR, while the TCRdb copy is restricted to in-frame clones and leaves out a portion. The sample lists fewer than 250,000 clones; about 83% were seen once. Sequenced sample: PBMCs. Receptors originate from a man aged 18 to 29 in good health and CMV-seronegative.

The V gene is TRBV18, the J gene TRBJ1-1; 10 positions match TRBD1. Germline assignment: CDR1 KGHSH and CDR2 LQKENI. The CDR3 length is 14 residues. J lost 5 bases, V lost 6 bases, and 6 bases had no gene match. The CDR3: CASSPPGQGTEAFF. The CDR3 nucleotides are TGTGCCAGCTCTCCGCCGGGACAGGGGACTGAAGCTTTCTTT.

This clone came up once. The chain couples TRBV7-8 to TRBJ2-1; 9 positions agree with TRBD2. Germline loops: CDR1 SGHVS, CDR2 FQNEAQ. The CDR3 runs to 17 residues. V shed 1 base and J 4 bases; nucleotides not matched to a gene: 8. The DNA of the CDR3 is TGTGCCAGCAGCTTAGGCTATGGGACTAGCTTTTACAATGAGCAGTTCTTC. It is translated as CASSLGYGTSFYNEQFF.

The CDR3 DNA follows: TGCGCCAGCGGGGACAGGGATGAAAAACTGTTTTTT. Encoded protein: CASGDRDEKLFF. The J gene is TRBJ1-4, the V gene TRBV5-1, with 9 bases that match TRBD1. CDR3 length: 12 amino acids. The V gene's germline CDR1 is SGHRS and CDR2 YFSETQ. Unmatched junction bases numbered 1, after V lost 7 bases and J lost 6 bases.

Concerning this clone: An end of the junction does not agree with germline; a read error may underlie this. Here the CDR3 reads CASSLGLEWETQYF. As DNA, the CDR3 is TGTGCTAGCAGCTTAGGTTTGGAGTGGGAGACCCAGTACTTC. This chain joins TRBV7-7 and TRBJ2-5; no clear D gene. The CDR3 contains 14 residues. Germline-derived CDR1 and CDR2 are SSHAT and FNYEAQ (reference sequence).

The rearrangement joins TRBV5-4 to TRBJ1-6, with TRBD1 matching 7 bases. Germline values: CDR1 SGHNT, CDR2 YYREEE (reference sequence). V gave up 0 bases and J gave up 7 bases; unmatched junction bases: 7. The CDR3 loop spans 16 amino acids. The CDR3 loop is CASSLDGDRGNSPLHF. The CDR3, as DNA: TGTGCCAGCAGCTTGGACGGGGACAGAGGGAATTCACCCCTCCACTTT.

The V gene is TRBV27, the J gene TRBJ2-3, with 9 bases identical to TRBD2. This CDR3 is 16 amino acids long. Germline V gene lookup returns CDR1 MNHEY and CDR2 SMNVEV (reference sequence). The V segment lost 0 bases and the J segment 6 bases; nucleotides outside the gene matches: 7. CDR3 sequence reads: CASSLSGTSGWDTQYF. As DNA, the CDR3 is TGTGCCAGCAGTTTATCCGGCACTAGCGGGTGGGATACGCAGTATTTT.

The J gene is TRBJ2-2, the V gene TRBV28; the match to TRBD2 covers 8 bases. The CDR3 runs 15 residues. The germline V gene has CDR1 MDHEN and CDR2 SYDVKM. V was pared by 6 bases and J by 4 bases, with 7 bases of the junction left unmatched. The CDR3 bases are TGTGCCAGCAGGCTAAGCGGGAGTGGCACCGGGGAGCTGTTTTTT. Residues: CASRLSGSGTGELFF.

This chain uses TRBV11-2 with TRBJ1-2, with D hard to call. The germline V gene encodes CDR1 SGHAT and CDR2 FQNNGV. The V and J ends lost 4 bases and 4 bases respectively, with 13 bases between them. The CDR3 contains 14 residues. CDR3 sequence reads: CASSSANFSYGYTF. The DNA for the CDR3 is TGTGCCAGCAGCTCCGCTAACTTTAGCTATGGCTACACCTTC.

The chain joins TRBV19 to TRBJ1-2; 7 bases fit TRBD1. The CDR3 spans 15 residues. The germline CDR1 and CDR2 sequences are LNHDA and SQIVND (reference sequence). After removal of 2 bases from V and 2 bases from J, the junction contained 5 bases not matched to a gene. CDR3 nucleotides: TGTGCCAGTAGTATATTCCCAGGGGGAAACTATGGCTACACCTTC. This gives the protein CASSIFPGGNYGYTF. The full variable domain, its missing parts supplied by reference TRBV19 and TRBJ1-2, is DGGITQSPKYLFRKEGQNVTLSCEQNLNHDAMYWYRQDPGQGLRLIYYSQIVNDFQKGDIAEGYSVSREKKESFPLTVTSAQKNPTAFYLCASSIFPGGNYGYTFGSGTRLTVV.

V usage is TRBV6-5 and J usage is TRBJ2-1; 7 bases map to TRBD1. The CDR3 covers 13 residues. Per the germline V gene, CDR1 is MNHEY and CDR2 is SVGAGI. After removal of 8 bases from V and 5 bases from J, the junction contained 6 bases not matched to a gene. CDR3 in DNA: TGTGCCAGCGAGGGGGACAGACACAATGAGCAGTTCTTC. Its protein is CASEGDRHNEQFF.

The chain uses TRBV25-1 and TRBJ2-1; 8 nucleotides align to TRBD2. The CDR3 has 15 residues. Germline V lookup: CDR1 MGHDK, CDR2 SYGVNS. V gave up 3 bases and J gave up 13 bases; unmatched junction bases: 14. In DNA, the CDR3 is TGTGCCAGCAGTGACTTGGGGACTAGGGGAAAAGTACAGTTCTTC. Translated, it gives CASSDLGTRGKVQFF.

The chain links TRBV27 to TRBJ2-2; perhaps TRBD1 as D (6 bases). The germline gives CDR1 MNHEY, CDR2 SMNVEV (reference sequence). The CDR3 consists of 16 residues. V was clipped by 3 bases and J by 4 bases, with 15 bases between them. The CDR3 DNA sequence: TGTGCCAGCAGTTTCCTGCAGGGGTCGGGCACCGGGGAGCTGTTTTTT. The encoded protein is CASSFLQGSGTGELFF.

The chain couples TRBV28 to TRBJ2-6, with D possibly being TRBD1 (5 bases). Trimming removed 6 bases from V and 1 base from J, with 10 bases in between. This CDR3 comprises 15 residues. Germline lookup yields CDR1 MDHEN and CDR2 SYDVKM. The CDR3 loop reads CASSGQGSGANVLTF. The CDR3 DNA reads TGTGCCAGCAGCGGCCAGGGTTCTGGGGCCAACGTCCTGACTTTC.

The V call is TRBV19, the J call TRBJ2-2; D not resolved. This CDR3 region has 14 residues. Germline CDR1 reads LNHDA; CDR2 reads SQIVND (reference sequence). Trimming removed 7 bases at V and 4 bases at J, with 13 bases between. The CDR3 loop is CASMKAASTGELFF. The CDR3 bases are TGTGCCAGTATGAAGGCGGCATCCACCGGGGAGCTGTTTTTT.

The chain joins TRBV27 to TRBJ2-6; tentative D call: TRBD1 (6 bases). In germline, CDR1 is MNHEY, CDR2 SMNVEV (reference sequence). Trimming took off 8 bases at V and 4 bases at J, with 15 bases between the two ends. This CDR3 has 15 residues. The chain's CDR3 is CASSTQGAGANVLTF. In DNA, the CDR3 is TGTGCCAGCTCCACACAGGGAGCGGGGGCCAACGTCCTGACTTTC.

The chain joins TRBV19 to TRBJ2-1; maybe TRBD2 (6 bases). Trimming cost V 3 bases and J 0 bases, with 12 bases left between them. The CDR3 totals 16 residues. Germline V gives CDR1 LNHDA, CDR2 SQIVND (reference sequence). The CDR3 spells CASSITRGSSYNEQFF. As DNA, the CDR3 is TGTGCCAGTAGTATCACCCGGGGGAGCTCCTACAATGAGCAGTTCTTC.

This chain links TRBV7-9 with TRBJ2-5; 9 bases match TRBD1. V shed 3 bases, J shed 4 bases, and the junction held 12 bases outside the gene matches. Germline V gene lookup returns CDR1 SEHNR and CDR2 FQNEAQ (reference sequence). There are 17 residues in the CDR3. The chain's CDR3 is CASSFSGSWGQGETQYF. The CDR3 nucleotides read TGTGCCAGCAGCTTTAGCGGGTCGTGGGGACAGGGAGAGACCCAGTACTTC.

This rearrangement joins TRBV5-6 to TRBJ2-5; possible D gene TRBD1, 5 bases. Germline V gene data show CDR1 as SGHDT and CDR2 as YYEEEE. This CDR3 region has 13 residues. The V gene lost 4 bases and the J gene lost 5 bases, with 12 bases spanning the gap. The CDR3 sequence: CASSPNNRETQYF. The CDR3 DNA sequence: TGTGCCAGCAGCCCAAATAACAGGGAGACCCAGTACTTC.

To note about this clone: Other DNA sequences within the sample encode an identical CDR3. The gene calls are TRBV7-2 and TRBJ1-1; 7 nucleotides line up with TRBD1. Trimming at V came to 5 bases and at J to 2 bases, leaving 5 bases not matched to a gene. The CDR3 runs 14 residues. Germline V gene data show CDR1 as SGHTA and CDR2 as FQGNSA. This chain's CDR3 is CASSPGTANTEAFF. DNA for the CDR3: TGTGCCAGCAGCCCCGGGACAGCTAACACTGAAGCTTTCTTT.

V is TRBV27 and J is TRBJ2-1, with D hard to call. Germline V gene lookup returns CDR1 MNHEY and CDR2 SMNVEV (reference sequence). Trimming left V 5 bases short and J 6 bases short, with 11 bases between. The CDR3 is 13 residues long. CDR3 sequence (DNA): TGTGCCAGCAGTCCCCTTGTTCCCAATGAGCAGTTCTTC. It is translated as CASSPLVPNEQFF.

This chain links TRBV7-2 with TRBJ2-1; D is ambiguous. There are 15 residues in the CDR3. Trimming removed 7 bases from V and 0 bases from J, with 13 bases in between. CDR1 SGHTA and CDR2 FQGNSA come from the germline V gene. The CDR3 protein is CASIYTSASYNEQFF. DNA for the CDR3: TGTGCCAGCATCTACACCAGCGCCTCCTACAATGAGCAGTTCTTC.

The chain uses TRBV7-9 and TRBJ2-2; 7 bases agree with TRBD1. This CDR3 has 18 residues. V lost 7 bases to trimming and J lost 6 bases; unmatched junction nucleotides: 20. CDR1 and CDR2 (germline): SEHNR, FQNEAQ (reference sequence). CDR3 nucleotide sequence: TGTGCCAGCACGATTAAGGAGCCTACAGGGGTGGGGCCCGGGGAGCTGTTTTTT. Encoded protein: CASTIKEPTGVGPGELFF.

The V call is TRBV2, the J call TRBJ1-2, with D tentatively TRBD1 (6 bases). Germline V gene data show CDR1 as SNHLY and CDR2 as FYNNEI. The CDR3 contains 13 residues. V lost 5 bases, J lost 7 bases, and 14 bases lay in between. The CDR3 DNA follows: TGTGCCAGCAGTCCACAACGGGACACTGGCTACACCTTC. Its protein product is CASSPQRDTGYTF.

V gene TRBV5-1 combines with J gene TRBJ1-1; 10 bases are a match to TRBD1. CDR3 length: 18 amino acids. The germline V gene has CDR1 SGHRS and CDR2 YFSETQ. After removal of 0 bases from V and 0 bases from J, the junction contained 8 bases not matched to a gene. CDR3 in amino acids: CASSLAGGQGRMNTEAFF. The CDR3 bases are TGCGCCAGCAGCTTGGCCGGGGGACAGGGGAGGATGAACACTGAAGCTTTCTTT.

The J gene is TRBJ2-2, the V gene TRBV11-2; D not resolved. The V gene's germline CDR1 is SGHAT and CDR2 FQNNGV. Trimming took 5 bases from V and 10 from J, leaving 8 bases between them. There are 11 residues in the CDR3. The CDR3 DNA sequence: TGTGCCAGCAGCCCTCACAAGGAGCTGTTTTTT. Translating gives CASSPHKELFF.

The chain couples TRBV10-1 to TRBJ2-7; 7 bases are a match to TRBD2. The CDR3 is 12 residues long. V trimming: 8 bases; J trimming: 6 bases; junction bases outside the gene matches: 7. CDR1 and CDR2 (germline): WNHNN, SYGVQD (reference sequence). The CDR3 DNA is TGCGCCAGCTCCCCTGGGGAGGGCGAGCAGTACTTC. The encoded protein is CASSPGEGEQYF.

This chain connects TRBV30 to TRBJ2-7; 7 bases are a match to TRBD1. Germline V gene sequence: CDR1 GTSNPN, CDR2 SVGIG (reference sequence). V lost 2 bases, J lost 5 bases, and 12 bases stayed unmatched. There are 15 residues in the CDR3. The CDR3 sequence is CAWSPRRRDRHEQYF. CDR3 bases: TGTGCCTGGAGTCCCCGTCGCAGGGACAGACACGAGCAGTACTTC.

CDR3: CASSPGDRAVDTQYF. CDR3 DNA: TGCGCCAGCAGCCCGGGGGACAGGGCGGTAGATACGCAGTATTTT. This chain links TRBV5-1 with TRBJ2-3; TRBD1 aligns across 9 bases. The length of the CDR3 is 15 residues. Germline CDR1 and CDR2: SGHRS and YFSETQ. Unmatched junction bases numbered 8, after V lost 4 bases and J lost 5 bases. Using reference TRBV5-1 and TRBJ2-3 for the parts outside the CDR3, the full variable domain is KAGVTQTPRYLIKTRGQQVTLSCSPISGHRSVSWYQQTPGQGLQFLFEYFSETQRNKGNFPGRFSGRQFSNSRSEMNVSTLELGDSALYLCASSPGDRAVDTQYFGPGTRLTVL.